This T cell receptor (beta chain) was recorded in a study of CD8 T cells in Susac syndrome. The CDR3 spans 16 residues. Germline CDR1 is SGHRS and CDR2 is YFSETQ. Trimming removed 1 base at V and 4 bases at J, with 17 bases between. About 0.5 to 1 ug RNA was reverse transcribed with random hexamers. The amplification used immunoSEQ multiplex PCR on TCR beta CDR3; it spanned 54 Vbeta and 13 Jbeta. TCRdb itself ran the immunoSEQ multiplex PCR reads through MiXCR, one entry per CDR3 protein. This sample yields approximately 160,000 distinct CDR3 sequences, of which approximately 93% are seen a single time; about 0.088% belongs to the top ten.

The chain couples TRBV5-1 to TRBJ1-2, with D possibly being TRBD1 (5 bases). The sample was CD4+ T cells from PBMCs. The receptor was isolated from a human donor with multiple sclerosis. The CDR3 protein is CASSLLGDPSAYGYTF. DNA for the CDR3: TGCGCCAGCAGCTTGTTGGGGGACCCGTCCGCCTATGGCTACACCTTC.